This TCR beta chain was retrieved from a study of blood T cell repertoires in COVID-19. Overall study context: Acute and convalescent COVID-19 samples came from the United States, Italy and Spain.

Enrolled during active infection, Seattle patients were then followed longitudinally. Generated by immunoSEQ multiplex PCR, the TCRdb table keeps only in-frame clones and is missing some. This sample has roughly 200,000 clones; roughly 83% occur once, and the top ten carry 7%. The CDR3 contains 16 residues. Trimming took 6 bases from V and 2 from J, leaving 19 bases between them. CDR1 is LNHNV and CDR2 is YYDKDF in the germline V gene (reference sequence). The specimen sequenced was peripheral blood. The sequence derives from a woman aged 40 to 50 with COVID-19, enrolled during active disease. This chain connects TRBV15 to TRBJ1-1; weak D call: TRBD1 (6 bases). CDR3 residues: CATRTRGGASNTEAFF. As DNA, the CDR3 is TGTGCCACCAGGACAAGGGGGGGGGCAAGTAACACTGAAGCTTTCTTT.